These T cell receptor beta chains were read from a single sample in a study of CD8+CD57+ T cells in acquired aplastic anemia. TCRdb redid the calling of the reads with MiXCR, one entry per CDR3 protein. The sample consists of around 200,000 distinct CDR3 sequences, roughly 50% of them appearing once. Sequencing was done on a sample of sorted CD4+, CD8+, or CD8+CD57+ T cells (not recorded which) from PBMCs. The receptors shown here come from a human donor with aplastic anemia. Both conserved end residues are part of each CDR3. D genes are given only for firm matches. Clone size appears in some rows only: once, few, many, or a class for an expanded clone.

J gene,clone size,D gene,V gene,CDR3 DNA,CDR3 protein
TRBJ2-7,once,TRBD1,TRBV9,TGTGCCAGGACAGGGGACGAGCAGTACTTC,CARTGDEQYF
TRBJ2-7,.,.,TRBV7-8,TGTGCCAGCAGCTTAGGTGTCCGTTCCTACGAGCAGTACTTC,CASSLGVRSYEQYF
TRBJ1-3,many,TRBD1,TRBV20-1,TGCAGTGCGCGGCATACAGGGGGCTCTGGAAACACCATATATTTT,CSARHTGGSGNTIYF
TRBJ1-1,.,.,TRBV10-3,TGTGCCATCAGTGGCCAGAACACTGAAGCTTTCTTT,CAISGQNTEAFF
TRBJ1-2,.,TRBD1,TRBV24-1,TGTGCCACCAGTGATGCGGACAGGGGCGACTATGGCTACACCTTC,CATSDADRGDYGYTF
TRBJ1-5,many,.,TRBV19,TGTGCCAGTAGTATAGGCACCGGGGTCGGGAATCAGCCCCAGCATTTT,CASSIGTGVGNQPQHF
TRBJ1-1,many,.,TRBV12-3/TRBV12-4,TGTGCCAGCAGTTTGGATCAACTGGGGACTGAAGCTTTCTTT,CASSLDQLGTEAFF
TRBJ2-2,.,.,TRBV11-2,TGTGCCAGCAGGGGGGCCGGGGGCACCGGGGAGCTGTTTTTT,CASRGAGGTGELFF
TRBJ2-6,many,TRBD1,TRBV14,TGTGCCAGCAGCCAAGCCAGGACAGGTCCCTTGCAGGTCCTGACTTTC,CASSQARTGPLQVLTF
TRBJ2-7,.,.,TRBV2,TGTGCCAGCAGTGCGGACACAAACTACGAGCAGTACTTC,CASSADTNYEQYF
TRBJ1-1,many,.,TRBV29-1,TGCAGCGTTGAAGAGGGAGGGGGCACTGAAGCTTTCTTT,CSVEEGGGTEAFF
TRBJ1-4,few,.,TRBV6-1,TGTGCCAGCAGACCGTGGGGCCGGCAGGGCGCAACTAATGAAAAACTGTTTTTT,CASRPWGRQGATNEKLFF
TRBJ2-7,.,.,TRBV4-1,TGCGCCAGCAGCCAAGCCGGGCGACTTGCAACCTACGAGCAGTACTTC,CASSQAGRLATYEQYF
TRBJ1-5,.,.,TRBV2,TGTGCCAGCAGTGAAAGGGTCGTGCAGCCCCAGCATTTT,CASSERVVQPQHF
TRBJ2-7,.,.,TRBV19,TGTGCCAGTAGTATTAGTTACCAAACCCCAAACTACGAGCAGTACTTC,CASSISYQTPNYEQYF
TRBJ2-2,.,TRBD1,TRBV10-3,TGTGCCATCAGGACAGGGGCCGCGAACACCGGGGAGCTGTTTTTT,CAIRTGAANTGELFF
TRBJ2-3,many,TRBD2,TRBV10-3,TGTGCCATCAGTGAGGTGACTAGCGGCGCAGATACGCAGTATTTT,CAISEVTSGADTQYF
TRBJ2-7,.,TRBD1,TRBV4-1,TGCGCCAGCAGCCAAGGAACAGGGGGGTTCGAGCAGTACTTC,CASSQGTGGFEQYF
TRBJ1-6,.,TRBD1,TRBV15,TGTGCCACCAGCTATCGACAGGGTGGCAATTCACCCCTCCACTTT,CATSYRQGGNSPLHF
TRBJ2-1,many,.,TRBV3-1,TGTGCCAGCCGAACGGGGCATAAGGCTGTTGAGCAGTTCTTC,CASRTGHKAVEQFF
TRBJ1-2,.,.,TRBV28,TGTGCCAGCAGGCCGACAGCAGTCTATGGCTACACCTTC,CASRPTAVYGYTF
TRBJ2-5,few,TRBD2,TRBV3-1,TGTGCCAGCAGTATGGGGACTAGTATCGAGACCCAGTACTTC,CASSMGTSIETQYF
TRBJ2-2,.,TRBD1,TRBV10-3,TGTGCCATCAGTGAGAGGGCAGGGGGCGCGTACACCGGGGAGCTGTTTTTT,CAISERAGGAYTGELFF
TRBJ2-5,.,.,TRBV9,TGTGCCAGCAGCGGATCAGGGGTTTCAGGAGAGACCCAGTACTTC,CASSGSGVSGETQYF
TRBJ2-1,many,TRBD2,TRBV19,TGTGCCAGTACCCTAGAGGGGACTACTTACAATGAGCAGTTCTTC,CASTLEGTTYNEQFF
TRBJ2-7,.,TRBD1,TRBV29-1,TGCAGCGTCGACCCGGGACAGGCAGCCTACGAGCAGTGCTTC,CSVDPGQAAYEQCF
TRBJ2-7,many,.,TRBV6-5,TGTGCCAGCAGTTACCCGGACACCCCCGAGCAGTACTTC,CASSYPDTPEQYF
TRBJ2-7,many,.,TRBV5-1,TGCGCCAGCAGCCTAGTACAGGGAATGACCTACGAGCAGTACTTC,CASSLVQGMTYEQYF
TRBJ2-4,many,.,TRBV4-1,TGCGCCAGCAGCCGGGAGCACAAAAACATTCAGTACTTC,CASSREHKNIQYF
TRBJ2-1,many,TRBD2,TRBV5-1,TGCGCCAGCAGCCATGGACTAGCGGGGGACTCCTACAATGAGCAGTTCTTC,CASSHGLAGDSYNEQFF
TRBJ2-1,many,.,TRBV4-1,TGCGCCAGCAGCCAAGATCGGAGGTGGGTCTTC,CASSQDRRWVF
TRBJ1-2,.,.,TRBV4-1,TGCGCCAGCAGCCAAGTCATGGGGGCTAACTATGGCTACACCTTC,CASSQVMGANYGYTF
TRBJ2-7,.,.,TRBV15,TGTGCCACCAGCAGCCTAGCGGGACAGGGATACGAGCAGTACTTC,CATSSLAGQGYEQYF
TRBJ1-5,few,.,TRBV7-9,TGTGCCAGCAGCTTCCAGGGCAATCAGCCCCAGCATTTT,CASSFQGNQPQHF
TRBJ2-7,.,TRBD2,TRBV9,TGTGCCAGCAGCCCCTTAAGCGGGGGCTTTAACGAGCAGTACTTC,CASSPLSGGFNEQYF
TRBJ1-2,.,.,TRBV7-9,TGTGCCAGCAGCCCGTCGGGGGGCAATGGCTACACCTTC,CASSPSGGNGYTF
TRBJ2-1,once,.,TRBV25-1,TGTGCCAGCAGTCGAGGGGTGTTTCAGGCGAGAAACAATGAGCAGTTCTTC,CASSRGVFQARNNEQFF
TRBJ2-7,many,.,TRBV29-1,TGCAGCGTTGTGTACGGACCCAACTACGAGCAGTACTTC,CSVVYGPNYEQYF
TRBJ1-6,.,TRBD1,TRBV9,TGTGCCAGCAGCGTAGGGCCGGACAGGTCCCTTTCACCCCTCCACTTT,CASSVGPDRSLSPLHF
TRBJ2-3,many,TRBD2,TRBV24-1,TGTGCCACCAGGGAGAGCGGGGAGGGGACAGATACGCAGTATTTT,CATRESGEGTDTQYF
TRBJ1-1,few,.,TRBV10-3,TGTGCCATCAGTGAGACAGTGGCTGAAGCTTTCTTT,CAISETVAEAFF
TRBJ2-5,.,TRBD2,TRBV10-3,TGTGCCACCCTTGGGACTAGCGGGCGGGAGACCCAGTACTTC,CATLGTSGRETQYF
TRBJ1-1,.,.,TRBV20-1,TGCAGTGCTGGCAGGGTGCCGGGTGTAGACACTGAAGCTTTCTTT,CSAGRVPGVDTEAFF
TRBJ1-4,.,TRBD1,TRBV5-6,TGTGCCAGCAGCTTACTTCAGGGGGCTAATGAAAAACTGTTTTTT,CASSLLQGANEKLFF
TRBJ2-3,many,TRBD2,TRBV25-1,TGTGCCAGCAGTGATTCCGATTGGGGGGGGATGAATGGGGATACGCAGTATTTT,CASSDSDWGGMNGDTQYF
TRBJ2-3,.,.,TRBV20-1,TGCAGTGCTAGATTGGGGCCCTTTACGCAGTATTTT,CSARLGPFTQYF
TRBJ1-5,few,TRBD1,TRBV10-3,TGTGCCAGCTGTTGGGGCAGGGGGCTTCAGAGCAATCAGCCCCAGCATTTT,CASCWGRGLQSNQPQHF
TRBJ2-7,many,TRBD1,TRBV20-1,TGCAGTGTTTCGAGCCAGGGGGCAAACGGCGAGCAGTACTTC,CSVSSQGANGEQYF
TRBJ2-3,.,.,TRBV10-3,TGTGCCATCAGCCCCCTCGGCGTTAGCACAGATACGCAGTATTTT,CAISPLGVSTDTQYF
TRBJ1-1,.,TRBD1,TRBV10-3,TGTGCCATCAGTGACGGACAGGGGACCACTGAAGCTTTCTTT,CAISDGQGTTEAFF
TRBJ2-1,.,.,TRBV24-1,TGTGCCAACAGCTGGGGGCACAATGAGCAGTTCTTC,CANSWGHNEQFF
TRBJ2-5,.,TRBD1,TRBV20-1,TGCAGTGCTCCCCCGGCCACAGGGGTTCAAGAGACCCAGTACTTC,CSAPPATGVQETQYF
TRBJ1-5,.,.,TRBV10-3,TGTGCCATCAGTGAGTCTGAGGGTTTTGGCAATCAGCCCCAGCATTTT,CAISESEGFGNQPQHF
TRBJ2-5,.,.,TRBV7-2,TGTGCCAGCAGCCGGGACTGGCTCAGGGAGACCCAGTACTTC,CASSRDWLRETQYF
TRBJ2-7,few,.,TRBV27,TGTGCCAGCAGTTTAAATAGGGTATCAATCTACGAGCAGTACTTC,CASSLNRVSIYEQYF
TRBJ2-1,.,.,TRBV19,TGTGCCAGCGATAGCGGTTACAATGAGCAGTTCTTC,CASDSGYNEQFF
TRBJ2-3,.,.,TRBV10-3,TGTGCCATCCAATACGGGTTAGGTTCAGATACGCAGTATTTT,CAIQYGLGSDTQYF
TRBJ1-5,.,.,TRBV20-1,TGCAGTGCACGACCAAGTAATCAGCCCCAGCATTTT,CSARPSNQPQHF
TRBJ1-2,.,TRBD1,TRBV10-3,TGTGCCATCAGGACAGGGGAACATTGGGGCTACACCTTC,CAIRTGEHWGYTF
TRBJ2-5,.,.,TRBV2,TGTGCCAGCAGTGAGGTAGTGGGCCCTACAGAGACCCAGTACTTC,CASSEVVGPTETQYF